This TCR beta chain was identified in a study of OX40 agonist ivuxolimab in advanced cancers. The germline V gene has CDR1 KGHSH and CDR2 LQKENI. Trimming stripped 5 bases from V and 3 bases from J, with 10 bases between. This CDR3 has 14 residues. Produced via immunoSEQ multiplex PCR; TCRdb's table is partial and in-frame only. Of 100,000 to 150,000 clones in the sample, 85% to 95% were seen once. This chain uses TRBV18 with TRBJ2-2; unclear D gene. The TCR sequence derives from an adult with an advanced solid tumor such as melanoma, head and neck, liver or kidney cancer. The material was CD4+ or CD8+ T cells sorted from blood, obtained in a trial of the OX40 agonist ivuxolimab. CDR3 protein: CASSNYRDTGELFF. The CDR3 DNA is TGTGCCAGCTCAAACTACCGGGACACCGGGGAGCTGTTTTTT.